This T cell receptor (beta chain) was profiled in a study of regulatory and conventional T cells in RAG deficiency. Study findings and constraints: Shorter CDR3s in all patient subsets; >85% Treg-Tconv overlap in Omenn. These Omenn syndrome Treg sorts may hold peripherally activated cells instead. Shannon entropy was markedly lower and Simpson indices higher in RAG-deficient patients than control T-cell subsets.

The V gene's germline CDR1 is SEHNR and CDR2 FQNEAQ (reference sequence). This CDR3 is 13 amino acids long. V lost 6 bases, J lost 5 bases, and 4 bases stayed unmatched. Sequencing was performed with immunoSEQ multiplex PCR; in TCRdb, only in-frame clones are kept and a portion is missing. The sample has about 7,100 clones, roughly 89% seen once. Blood CD4+ CD25-high CD127-low regulatory T cells supplied the genomic DNA template. This clone was seen only once. Its specificity is not known. The same sample was also studied in work on regulatory T cells. That study reports: Primers: 52 TRBV forward and 13 TRBJ reverse. Regulatory T cells showed the strongest V-J pair restriction and V/J gene skewing among patient repertoires.

The receptor was derived from a human donor in good health. Sequencing was done on a sample of CD127- CD25+ CD4+ Tregs sorted from blood. V gene TRBV7-9 combines with J gene TRBJ2-5; TRBD1 matches 9 bases. The CDR3 nucleotides read TGTGCCAGCAGACGGGACAGGGAGGAGACCCAGTACTTC. It specifies CASRRDREETQYF.